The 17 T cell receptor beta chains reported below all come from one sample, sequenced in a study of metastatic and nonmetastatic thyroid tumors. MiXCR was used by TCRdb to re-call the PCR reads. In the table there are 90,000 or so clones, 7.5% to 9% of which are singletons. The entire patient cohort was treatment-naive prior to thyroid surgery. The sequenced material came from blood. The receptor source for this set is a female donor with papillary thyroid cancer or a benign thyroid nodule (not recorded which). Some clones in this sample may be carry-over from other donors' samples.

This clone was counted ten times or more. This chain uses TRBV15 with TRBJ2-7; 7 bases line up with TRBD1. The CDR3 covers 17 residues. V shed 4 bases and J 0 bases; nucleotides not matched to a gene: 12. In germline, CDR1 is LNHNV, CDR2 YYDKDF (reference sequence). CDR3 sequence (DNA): TGTGCCACCAGCAATCCCTACGGACAGGACGCCTCCTACGAGCAGTACTTC. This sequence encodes CATSNPYGQDASYEQYF. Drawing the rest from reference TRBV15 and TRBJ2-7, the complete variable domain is DAMVIQNPRYQVTQFGKPVTLSCSQTLNHNVMYWYQQKSSQAPKLLFHYYDKDFNNEADTPDNFQSRRPNTSFCFLDIRSPGLGDTAMYLCATSNPYGQDASYEQYFGPGTRLTVT.

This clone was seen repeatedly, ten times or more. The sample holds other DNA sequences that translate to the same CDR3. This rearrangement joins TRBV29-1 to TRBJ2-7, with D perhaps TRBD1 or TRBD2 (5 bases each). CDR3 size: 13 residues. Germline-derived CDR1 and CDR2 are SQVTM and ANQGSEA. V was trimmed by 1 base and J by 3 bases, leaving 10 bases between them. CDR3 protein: CSVEGGAGYEQYF. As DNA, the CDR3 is TGCAGCGTTGAAGGTGGGGCGGGCTACGAGCAGTACTTC.

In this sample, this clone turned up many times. The CDR3, as DNA: TGTGCCAGCAGTGAATCGGGGGGGGGCTTCTACAATGAGCAGTTCTTC. Residues: CASSESGGGFYNEQFF. This chain connects TRBV25-1 to TRBJ2-1; 8 positions agree with TRBD2. Germline V gene sequence: CDR1 MGHDK, CDR2 SYGVNS. The CDR3 contains 16 residues. Trimming at V came to 1 base and at J to 3 bases, leaving 5 bases not matched to a gene.

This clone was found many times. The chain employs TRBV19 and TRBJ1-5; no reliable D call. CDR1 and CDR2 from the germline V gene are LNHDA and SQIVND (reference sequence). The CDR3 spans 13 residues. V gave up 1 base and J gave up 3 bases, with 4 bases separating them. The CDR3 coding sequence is TGTGCCAGTAGTATAGGGTACAATCAGCCCCAGCATTTT. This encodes CASSIGYNQPQHF.

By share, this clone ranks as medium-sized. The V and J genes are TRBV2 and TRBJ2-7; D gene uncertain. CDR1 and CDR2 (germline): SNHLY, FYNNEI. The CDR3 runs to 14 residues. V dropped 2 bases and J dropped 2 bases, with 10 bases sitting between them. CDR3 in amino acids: CASSESLRTYEQYF. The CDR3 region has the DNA TGTGCCAGCAGTGAAAGTCTCCGAACCTACGAGCAGTACTTC.

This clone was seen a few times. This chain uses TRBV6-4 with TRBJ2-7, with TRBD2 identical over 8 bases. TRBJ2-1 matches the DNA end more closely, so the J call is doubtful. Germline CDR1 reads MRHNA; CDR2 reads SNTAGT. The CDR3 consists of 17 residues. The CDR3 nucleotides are TGTGCCAGCAGTGACTCGGATACTATCGGGGGGGCGGATGAGCAGTTCTTC. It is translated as CASSDSDTIGGADEQFF.

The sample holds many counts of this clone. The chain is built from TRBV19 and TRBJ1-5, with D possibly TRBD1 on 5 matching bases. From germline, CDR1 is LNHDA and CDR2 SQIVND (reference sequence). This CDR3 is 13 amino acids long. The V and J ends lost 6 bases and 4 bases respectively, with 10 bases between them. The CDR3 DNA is TGTGCCAGTAGGGGACGGGCAAATCAGCCCCAGCATTTT. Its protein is CASRGRANQPQHF.

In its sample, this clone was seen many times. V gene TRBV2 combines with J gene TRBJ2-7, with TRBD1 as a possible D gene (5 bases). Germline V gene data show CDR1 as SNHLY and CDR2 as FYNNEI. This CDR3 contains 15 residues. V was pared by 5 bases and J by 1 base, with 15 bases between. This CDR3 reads CASSLRWGNSYEQYF. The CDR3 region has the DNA TGTGCCAGCAGTCTACGCTGGGGCAATTCCTACGAGCAGTACTTC.

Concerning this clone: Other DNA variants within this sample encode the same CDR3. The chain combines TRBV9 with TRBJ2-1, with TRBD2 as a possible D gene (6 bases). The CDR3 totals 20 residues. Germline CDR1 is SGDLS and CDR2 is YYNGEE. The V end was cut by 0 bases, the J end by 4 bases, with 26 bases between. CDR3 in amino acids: CASSVATGDGVGVGYNEQFF. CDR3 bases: TGTGCCAGCAGCGTAGCTACGGGGGATGGGGTCGGCGTGGGATACAATGAGCAGTTCTTC.

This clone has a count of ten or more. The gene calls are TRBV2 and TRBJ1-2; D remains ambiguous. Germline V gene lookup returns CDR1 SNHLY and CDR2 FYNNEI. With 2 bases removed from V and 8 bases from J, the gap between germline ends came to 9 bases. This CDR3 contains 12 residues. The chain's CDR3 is CASSEQAGGYTF. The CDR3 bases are TGTGCCAGCAGTGAACAGGCGGGCGGCTACACCTTC.

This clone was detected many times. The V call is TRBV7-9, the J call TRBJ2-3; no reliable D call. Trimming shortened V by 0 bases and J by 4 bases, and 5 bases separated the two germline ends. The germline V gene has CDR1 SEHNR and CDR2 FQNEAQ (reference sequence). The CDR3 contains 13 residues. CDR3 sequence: CASSLAGADTQYF. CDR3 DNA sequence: TGTGCCAGCAGCTTAGCCGGCGCAGATACGCAGTATTTT.

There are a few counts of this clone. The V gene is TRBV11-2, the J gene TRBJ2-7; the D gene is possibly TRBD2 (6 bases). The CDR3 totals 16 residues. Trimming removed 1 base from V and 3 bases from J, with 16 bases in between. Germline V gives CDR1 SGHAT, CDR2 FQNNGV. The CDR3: CASSLVEQGGFYEQYF. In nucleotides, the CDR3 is TGTGCCAGCAGCTTAGTTGAGCAGGGAGGCTTCTACGAGCAGTACTTC.

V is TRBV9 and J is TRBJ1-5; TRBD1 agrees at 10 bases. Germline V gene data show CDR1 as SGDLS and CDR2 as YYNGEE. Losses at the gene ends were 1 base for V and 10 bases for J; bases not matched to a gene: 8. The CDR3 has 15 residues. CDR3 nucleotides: TGTGCCAGCAGCGTAACCGGGACAGGGGTCGACCCCCAGCATTTT. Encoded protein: CASSVTGTGVDPQHF.

The CDR3 nucleotides are TGCAGCGTTCTGGGAACCGGGGAGCTGTTTTTT. Protein product: CSVLGTGELFF. This sequence joins TRBV29-1 and TRBJ2-2; D gene ambiguous. CDR1 is SQVTM, CDR2 ANQGSEA, per germline. This CDR3 has 11 amino acids. Trimming left V 5 bases short and J 5 bases short, with 6 bases between.

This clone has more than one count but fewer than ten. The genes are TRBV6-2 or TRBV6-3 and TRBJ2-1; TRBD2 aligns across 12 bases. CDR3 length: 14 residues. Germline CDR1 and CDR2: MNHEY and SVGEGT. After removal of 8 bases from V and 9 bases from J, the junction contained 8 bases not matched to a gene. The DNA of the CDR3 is TGTGCCAGCCAACTAGCGGGGGGAGGAGGTGAGCAGTTCTTC. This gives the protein CASQLAGGGGEQFF.

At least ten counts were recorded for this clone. The CDR3 nucleotides read TGTGCCAGCAGCGCCTCTACAGGGTGGGCAGGAAACACCATATATTTT. As protein: CASSASTGWAGNTIYF. The chain joins TRBV2 to TRBJ1-3; possibly TRBD1 for D (6 bases). Between the trimmed V and J ends, which lost 6 bases and 4 bases, there was a span of 19 bases. Germline V gene sequence: CDR1 SNHLY, CDR2 FYNNEI. There are 16 residues in the CDR3.

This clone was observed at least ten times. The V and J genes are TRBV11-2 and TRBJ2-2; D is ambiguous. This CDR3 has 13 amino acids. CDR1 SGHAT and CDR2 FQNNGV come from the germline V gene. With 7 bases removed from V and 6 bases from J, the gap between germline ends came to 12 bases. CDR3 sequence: CASTPVSAGELFF. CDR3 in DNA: TGTGCCAGCACCCCGGTTAGTGCCGGGGAGCTGTTTTTT.